This T cell receptor (beta chain) was profiled in a study of T cells in localized non-small cell lung cancer. Germline CDR1 and CDR2: LNHDA and SQIVND (reference sequence). CDR3 length: 13 residues. The V end lost 6 bases, the J end lost 1 base, and 9 bases lay between the germline ends. This clone was picked up a small number of times. This same CDR3 is encoded by further DNA sequences in the sample. The method was immunoSEQ multiplex PCR; TCRdb's version includes in-frame clones alone and lacks a portion of them. Of around 1,500 clones listed, about a fifth are singletons. Free of atypia, the adjacent lung was collected at least 2 cm away from the tumor margin.

The chain combines TRBV19 with TRBJ1-2; D remains unclear. Sequenced here: normal lung tissue next to the tumor, sampled before any cancer treatment. The TCR originated in a woman aged 40 to 75 with stage I lung adenocarcinoma. The CDR3 spells CASRGSLNYGYTF. The CDR3 bases are TGTGCCAGTAGGGGCAGCCTTAACTATGGCTACACCTTC.